These 21 T cell receptor beta chains share one sample of origin, sequenced in a study of persistence of HIV-infected CD4 T cells. The stimulus was an HIV-1 Gag 15-mer peptide pool, 0.95 to 1 ug/peptide/mL. Memory cells lacking CD40L and CD69 with high CD45RO were sorted. The antigens for these receptors are not known. The immunoSEQ assay was version 4, run in survey mode. The method was immunoSEQ multiplex PCR; TCRdb's version includes in-frame clones alone and lacks a portion of them. The data show approximately 34,000 clones, with approximately 85% seen just once and about 20% held by the top ten. Sample: CD4+ T cells sorted from PBMCs after approximately 19-hour stimulation, taken from a patient who received antiretroviral therapy. These receptor sequences come from an adult woman with HIV who was CMV-seropositive.

The rearrangement joins TRBV5-1 to TRBJ1-2; possible D gene TRBD1, 5 bases. Trimming took off 6 bases at V and 8 bases at J, with 17 bases between the two ends. The CDR3 runs to 13 residues. CDR1 is SGHRS and CDR2 is YFSETQ in the germline V gene. CDR3 coding DNA: TGCGCCAGCAACCCCCTTCAGGGTGGAGGCTACACCTTC. Its translation: CASNPLQGGGYTF.

V gene TRBV19 combines with J gene TRBJ1-2; D is unclear. The CDR3 has 12 residues. V was shortened by 6 bases and J by 4 bases, with 9 bases between the two germline ends. Germline values: CDR1 LNHDA, CDR2 SQIVND (reference sequence). In DNA, the CDR3 is TGTGCCAGTAGAGCAGGAACCTATGGCTACACCTTC. It is translated as CASRAGTYGYTF.

The chain combines TRBV18 with TRBJ2-6; no reliable D call. V shed 4 bases and J shed 2 bases, with 9 bases lying between them. CDR1 and CDR2 (germline): KGHSH, LQKENI. The CDR3 is 15 residues long. The CDR3 DNA sequence: TGTGCCAGCTCACTCTCGGCCCCTGGGGCCAACGTCCTGACTTTC. Its translation is CASSLSAPGANVLTF.

Only one count was recorded for this clone. V is TRBV6-5 and J is TRBJ1-5; D remains unclear. V lost 4 bases and J lost 10, with 8 bases in between. The CDR3 totals 11 residues. Germline CDR1 is MNHEY and CDR2 is SVGAGI. The DNA of the CDR3 is TGTGCCAGCAGTTCGACAACTCCCCAGCATTTT. Its protein product is CASSSTTPQHF.

This chain connects TRBV11-1 to TRBJ2-3; D possibly corresponds to TRBD2 (6 bases). The CDR3 spans 13 residues. Germline CDR1 reads SGHAT; CDR2 reads FQDESV (reference sequence). V shed 2 bases and J shed 8 bases, with 11 bases lying between them. CDR3: CASSLPQGGTQYF. The CDR3 region has the DNA TGTGCCAGCAGCTTACCCCAGGGAGGTACGCAGTATTTT.

The chain combines TRBV2 with TRBJ1-5; TRBD1 is a possible D gene (5 bases). CDR1 is SNHLY, CDR2 FYNNEI, per germline. Trimming took off 2 bases at V and 7 bases at J, with 18 bases between the two ends. The CDR3 runs 16 residues. CDR3 protein: CASSEQGASILQPQHF. The CDR3 DNA reads TGTGCCAGCAGTGAACAGGGTGCGTCAATTTTGCAGCCCCAGCATTTT. The full variable domain, in which reference TRBV2 and TRBJ1-5 provide the parts outside the CDR3, is EPEVTQTPSHQVTQMGQEVILRCVPISNHLYFYWYRQILGQKVEFLVSFYNNEISEKSEIFDDQFSVERPDGSNFTLKIRSTKLEDSAMYFCASSEQGASILQPQHFGDGTRLSIL.

V and J are TRBV19 and TRBJ1-3, with 7 bases fitting TRBD1. Germline CDR1 and CDR2: LNHDA and SQIVND (reference sequence). V lost 4 bases, J lost 0 bases, and 3 bases stayed unmatched. This CDR3 has 15 residues. Here the CDR3 reads CASSKGQSSGNTIYF. CDR3 sequence (DNA): TGTGCCAGTAGTAAGGGACAGAGCTCTGGAAACACCATATATTTT.

The gene calls are TRBV10-3 and TRBJ2-5, with TRBD2 as a possible D gene (5 bases). This CDR3 spans 13 amino acids. Deletions cut 4 bases from V and 4 bases from J, with 10 bases between. From germline, CDR1 is ENHRY and CDR2 SYGVKD. The CDR3 is CAISGAAAETQYF. CDR3 coding DNA: TGTGCCATCAGTGGGGCAGCGGCAGAGACCCAGTACTTC.

The CDR3 protein is CASRPTTGESYNEQFF. The CDR3 DNA sequence: TGTGCCAGCAGACCAACGACAGGGGAATCCTACAATGAGCAGTTCTTC. This chain links TRBV28 with TRBJ2-1, with 8 bases lining up with TRBD1. The J segment lost 1 base and the V segment lost 6 bases, leaving 8 bases of the junction unmatched. Germline-derived CDR1 and CDR2 are MDHEN and SYDVKM. This CDR3 is 16 amino acids long.

The CDR3 here is CASSLAVTDTQYF. The CDR3 region has the DNA TGTGCCAGCAGCTTGGCAGTGACAGATACGCAGTATTTT. This chain links TRBV5-5 with TRBJ2-3, with no clear D. The V end was cut by 0 bases, the J end by 3 bases, with 5 bases between. There are 13 residues in the CDR3. Germline-derived CDR1 and CDR2 are SGHKS and YYEKEE (reference sequence).

This clone has a single count. The chain is built from TRBV6-5 and TRBJ1-1; TRBD1 aligns across 7 bases. This CDR3 contains 12 residues. CDR1 is MNHEY and CDR2 is SVGAGI in the germline V gene. Trimming removed 6 bases from V and 6 bases from J; junction bases left unmatched: 4. The CDR3 is CASRKTGAEAFF. CDR3 nucleotides: TGTGCCAGCAGGAAAACAGGGGCTGAAGCTTTCTTT.

The chain links TRBV6-5 to TRBJ1-1; 9 bases map to TRBD1. J lost 3 bases, V lost 5 bases, and 1 base had no gene match. CDR1 is MNHEY and CDR2 is SVGAGI in the germline V gene. CDR3 length: 13 residues. The CDR3 spells CASSRTGDTEAFF. The CDR3 DNA follows: TGTGCCAGCAGTCGGACAGGGGACACTGAAGCTTTCTTT.

The chain couples TRBV7-5 to TRBJ1-2; the D call TRBD1 from the table was never checked on the DNA. TRBV7-5 is labeled a pseudogene. The CDR3 contains 21 residues. The CDR3 DNA reads as TGTGTCAGAATCCCTCCGGAACGCCCGGGACAGACCCTCTTATACGACTATGGCTACACCTTC. This codes for CVRIPPERPGQTLLYDYGYTF.

The CDR3 region has the DNA TGTGCCAGCAGCTTAGATCCGGGACAGGGCTATGGCTACACCTTC. This translates into CASSLDPGQGYGYTF. The genes are TRBV7-9 and TRBJ1-2, with TRBD1 matching over 9 bases. Germline trimming cut 1 base from V and 4 bases from J; bases unmatched to any gene: 4. The CDR3 length is 15 residues. Germline CDR1 and CDR2: SEHNR and FQNEAQ (reference sequence).

This sequence joins TRBV5-5 and TRBJ1-4, with a weak D call TRBD1 (5 bases). In germline, CDR1 is SGHKS, CDR2 YYEKEE (reference sequence). The ends were cut back, 0 bases at V and 8 bases at J, with 17 bases in the middle. The CDR3 covers 16 residues. This chain's CDR3 is CASSLDPRVVWEKLFF. Here the CDR3 DNA reads TGTGCCAGCAGCTTGGACCCCAGGGTAGTTTGGGAAAAACTGTTTTTT.

This chain joins TRBV5-6 and TRBJ2-3; possibly TRBD2 for D (6 bases). Looked up from germline, CDR1 is SGHDT and CDR2 is YYEEEE. The length of the CDR3 is 14 residues. V was shortened by 3 bases and J by 2 bases, with 10 bases between the two germline ends. This CDR3 reads CASSSGLSTDTQYF. The CDR3 coding sequence is TGTGCCAGCAGCTCGGGACTTTCCACAGATACGCAGTATTTT.

Only one count was recorded for this clone. In DNA, the CDR3 is TGTGCCAGTAGTATAAAGGGGGGCCACACTGAAGCTTTCTTT. Amino acids: CASSIKGGHTEAFF. The J gene is TRBJ1-1, the V gene TRBV19, with D possibly TRBD1 on 6 matching bases. This CDR3 has 14 residues. Trimming cost V 2 bases and J 3 bases, with 10 bases left between them. Germline CDR1 is LNHDA and CDR2 is SQIVND (reference sequence).

The chain carries TRBV18 and TRBJ1-2; no reliable D call. CDR1 is KGHSH, CDR2 LQKENI, per germline. V lost 0 bases, J lost 4 bases, and 9 bases lay in between. CDR3 length: 14 amino acids. CDR3 protein: CASSPPEQPYGYTF. CDR3 nucleotides: TGTGCCAGCTCACCACCCGAACAGCCCTATGGCTACACCTTC.

The V gene is TRBV6-1, the J gene TRBJ2-5, with 7 bases lining up with TRBD1. The CDR3 covers 15 residues. CDR1 and CDR2 from the germline V gene are MNHNS and SASEGT. V lost 3 bases, J lost 4 bases, and 8 bases stayed unmatched. The CDR3 loop is CASSDGQAGPETQYF. DNA of the CDR3: TGTGCCAGCAGTGACGGACAGGCCGGCCCAGAGACCCAGTACTTC.

This clone came up once. The rearrangement links TRBV5-1 to TRBJ1-2, with TRBD1 as a possible D gene (5 bases). In germline, CDR1 is SGHRS, CDR2 YFSETQ. V lost 4 bases and J 4 bases, leaving 11 bases between the germline ends. The CDR3 has 13 amino acids. The CDR3 sequence is CASSRDWLYGYTF. CDR3 nucleotide sequence: TGCGCCAGCAGCCGGGACTGGCTCTATGGCTACACCTTC.

As to this clone: Other DNA sequences in the same sample also yield this CDR3. The V and J genes are TRBV10-1 and TRBJ1-1; no clear D gene. Trimming took off 4 bases at V and 4 bases at J, with 10 bases between the two ends. CDR1 is WNHNN, CDR2 SYGVQD, per germline (reference sequence). The length of the CDR3 is 13 residues. The CDR3 sequence is CASSVRGGTEAFF. CDR3 in DNA: TGCGCCAGCAGTGTAAGAGGAGGCACTGAAGCTTTCTTT.